These 24 T cell receptor beta chains came from one sample sequenced in a study of identical twins. TCRdb used MiXCR to reprocess the 5' RACE reads, holding one entry per CDR3 protein. Of about 210,000 distinct CDR3 sequences in the sample, less than 9.5% were seen once. Source material: memory (CD45RO+) T cells sorted from blood. The source of these receptors is a young woman in good health.

This clonotype was found many times. The rearrangement uses TRBV10-1 and TRBJ2-7; D gene uncertain. This CDR3 has 12 residues. V was pared by 2 bases and J by 2 bases, with 4 bases between. Germline V lookup: CDR1 WNHNN, CDR2 SYGVQD (reference sequence). The CDR3 protein is CASSEGTYEQYF. Here the CDR3 DNA reads TGCGCCAGCAGTGAGGGTACCTACGAGCAGTACTTC.

In this sample, this clonotype turned up many times. The chain combines TRBV20-1 with TRBJ2-7, with D perhaps TRBD1 (6 bases). Trimming pared 0 bases from V and 6 bases from J, leaving 21 bases between. Germline V gives CDR1 DFQATT, CDR2 SNEGSKA (reference sequence). The CDR3 spans 16 residues. The CDR3: CSARDFARGTPTEQYF. In DNA form, the CDR3 reads TGCAGTGCTAGAGATTTCGCCAGGGGAACCCCTACCGAGCAGTACTTC.

In its sample, this clonotype was seen a few times. The genes are TRBV20-1 and TRBJ2-3, with TRBD1 as a possible D gene (6 bases). Between the trimmed V and J ends, which lost 5 bases and 2 bases, there was a span of 17 bases. The CDR3 extends over 15 amino acids. Germline-derived CDR1 and CDR2 are DFQATT and SNEGSKA (reference sequence). The CDR3 sequence: CSAERSSGVTDTQYF. The CDR3 DNA follows: TGCAGTGCTGAACGCTCATCAGGGGTCACAGATACGCAGTATTTT.

This clonotype was seen more than once but under ten times. The chain couples TRBV20-1 to TRBJ1-1; D not certain. The germline V gene has CDR1 DFQATT and CDR2 SNEGSKA (reference sequence). V lost 1 base to trimming and J lost 4 bases, with 10 bases between them. The CDR3 runs 13 residues. The CDR3 here is CSARVGLGTEAFF. The CDR3 DNA reads as TGCAGTGCTAGAGTAGGGTTGGGCACTGAAGCTTTCTTT.

The chain uses TRBV7-9 and TRBJ1-2; D gene uncertain. V was clipped by 1 base and J by 4 bases, with 7 bases between them. The germline gives CDR1 SEHNR, CDR2 FQNEAQ (reference sequence). The CDR3 has 13 amino acids. CDR3 in DNA: TGTGCCAGCAGCTTAGATGAGCGCTATGGCTACACCTTC. Translated, it gives CASSLDERYGYTF.

V gene TRBV5-1 combines with J gene TRBJ1-1; weak D call: TRBD1 (6 bases). Germline-derived CDR1 and CDR2 are SGHRS and YFSETQ. The CDR3 loop spans 13 amino acids. The V end was cut by 4 bases, the J end by 5 bases, with 12 bases between. This chain's CDR3 is CASSHGQRTEAFF. DNA of the CDR3: TGCGCCAGCAGCCACGGACAGCGAACTGAAGCTTTCTTT.

This clonotype was detected a few times. The chain has TRBV14 and TRBJ2-1; a possible D gene is TRBD1 (5 bases). The CDR3 runs to 13 residues. Germline CDR1 SGHDN, CDR2 FVKESK. The V and J ends lost 1 base and 9 bases respectively, with 10 bases between them. The CDR3 DNA sequence: TGTGCCAGCAGCCAAGGGATAAGGGGTGAGCAGTTCTTC. This encodes CASSQGIRGEQFF. The full variable domain, its missing parts supplied by reference TRBV14 and TRBJ2-1, is EAGVTQFPSHSVIEKGQTVTLRCDPISGHDNLYWYRRVMGKEIKFLLHFVKESKQDESGMPNNRFLAERTGGTYSTLKVQPAELEDSGVYFCASSQGIRGEQFFGPGTRLTVL.

CDR3 region: CASSPGQGWGNEKLFF. CDR3 nucleotide sequence: TGTGCCAGCAGCCCAGGACAGGGTTGGGGTAATGAAAAACTGTTTTTT. V gene TRBV7-9 combines with J gene TRBJ1-4, with 8 bases fitting TRBD1. The CDR3 spans 16 residues. The V segment lost 5 bases and the J segment 4 bases; nucleotides outside the gene matches: 9. Germline loops: CDR1 SEHNR, CDR2 FQNEAQ (reference sequence).

The CDR3 here is CASSASGRAWLDTQYF. The CDR3 DNA reads TGTGCCAGCAGTGCTAGCGGGAGGGCCTGGTTAGATACGCAGTATTTT. The rearrangement links TRBV28 to TRBJ2-3, with 12 bases matching TRBD2. The CDR3 consists of 16 residues. The J segment lost 5 bases and the V segment lost 5 bases, leaving 8 bases of the junction unmatched. Germline CDR1 is MDHEN and CDR2 is SYDVKM.

The chain couples TRBV20-1 to TRBJ2-3, with 12 bases lining up with TRBD2. This CDR3 region has 15 residues. From germline, CDR1 is DFQATT and CDR2 SNEGSKA (reference sequence). V shed 6 bases, J shed 6 bases, and the junction held 10 bases outside the gene matches. The CDR3 spells CSAATSGRTTDTQYF. The CDR3 DNA follows: TGCAGTGCGGCGACTAGCGGGAGAACCACGGATACGCAGTATTTT.

The J gene is TRBJ2-1, the V gene TRBV20-1; 16 bases agree with TRBD2. The junction had 9 bases not matched to a gene; V was cut back by 4 bases and J by 0 bases. The germline V gene has CDR1 DFQATT and CDR2 SNEGSKA (reference sequence). CDR3 length equals 19 residues. The CDR3 nucleotides read TGCAGTGCTACAACCATGGGACTAGCGGGGGGGAGCTCCTACAATGAGCAGTTCTTC. It yields the protein CSATTMGLAGGSSYNEQFF.

The chain is built from TRBV11-3 and TRBJ2-5; TRBD1 agrees at 8 bases. V lost 6 bases, J lost 1 base, and 10 bases stayed unmatched. This CDR3 comprises 16 residues. CDR1 and CDR2 (germline): SGHNT, YENEEA. DNA of the CDR3: TGTGCCAGCAGGAGTCCGGGACAGGTTCGCCAAGAGACCCAGTACTTC. It encodes CASRSPGQVRQETQYF. The full variable domain, its missing parts supplied by reference TRBV11-3 and TRBJ2-5, is EAGVVQSPRYKIIEKKQPVAFWCNPISGHNTLYWYLQNLGQGPELLIRYENEEAVDDSQLPKDRFSAERLKGVDSTLKIQPAELGDSAVYLCASRSPGQVRQETQYFGPGTRLLVL.

The J gene is TRBJ2-5, the V gene TRBV29-1; the D gene is possibly TRBD2 (5 bases). Per the germline V gene, CDR1 is SQVTM and CDR2 is ANQGSEA. The CDR3 has 10 amino acids. The CDR3 DNA follows: TGCAGTTATACCCGGGGGACCCAGTACTTC. Residues: CSYTRGTQYF.

This clonotype was observed many times. The chain is built from TRBV5-6 and TRBJ1-6; D gene ambiguous. There are 15 residues in the CDR3. Germline CDR1 SGHDT, CDR2 YYEEEE. Trimming shortened V by 0 bases and J by 5 bases, and 9 bases separated the two germline ends. CDR3 region: CASSLVAVNNSPLHF. The CDR3, as DNA: TGTGCCAGCAGCTTGGTAGCAGTAAATAATTCACCCCTCCACTTT.

The chain uses TRBV5-3 and TRBJ1-1, with unresolved D. TRBV5-3 is noted as an ORF with a role that remains uncertain. The CDR3 is 13 residues long. Trimming took 2 bases from V and 1 from J, leaving 6 bases between them. The CDR3 DNA reads TGTGCCAGAAGCTTAAGACAGAACACTGAAGCTTTCTTT. This gives the protein CARSLRQNTEAFF.

This clonotype has more than one count but fewer than ten. The chain employs TRBV7-2 and TRBJ2-3; D unclear. The ends were cut back, 2 bases at V and 2 bases at J, with 11 bases in the middle. The CDR3 consists of 15 residues. Germline V gene data show CDR1 as SGHTA and CDR2 as FQGNSA. The CDR3 DNA reads as TGTGCCAGCAGCTTATACGGTGCTAACACAGATACGCAGTATTTT. Translated: CASSLYGANTDTQYF.

In this sample, this clonotype turned up a few times. CDR3 residues: CSANRGSEQYF. The DNA of the CDR3 is TGCAGTGCTAACAGGGGAAGTGAGCAGTACTTC. The V call is TRBV20-1, the J call TRBJ2-7; TRBD1 aligns across 7 bases. The germline V gene encodes CDR1 DFQATT and CDR2 SNEGSKA (reference sequence). V lost 4 bases, J lost 7 bases, and 4 bases stayed unmatched. The length of the CDR3 is 11 residues.

This clonotype has ten or more counts. This rearrangement joins TRBV9 to TRBJ2-5; 7 bases are a match to TRBD2. J was trimmed by 5 bases and V by 0 bases; bases with no gene match: 7. Germline CDR1 is SGDLS and CDR2 is YYNGEE. CDR3 length: 15 residues. In DNA form, the CDR3 reads TGTGCCAGCAGCGTAGATCCAGCGGGGAGGGAGACCCAGTACTTC. Its translation is CASSVDPAGRETQYF.

This clonotype was picked up a small number of times. V usage is TRBV20-1 and J usage is TRBJ2-3; the match to TRBD2 covers 9 bases. Germline CDR1 and CDR2: DFQATT and SNEGSKA (reference sequence). J lost 1 base, V lost 3 bases, and 5 bases had no gene match. The CDR3 runs to 15 residues. This CDR3 is CSARGSGGRTDTQYF. CDR3 nucleotides: TGCAGTGCTAGGGGAAGCGGGGGGCGCACAGATACGCAGTATTTT.

This clonotype was seen at least ten times. The chain links TRBV12-3 or TRBV12-4 to TRBJ1-1; 8 bases agree with TRBD1. Germline trimming cut 5 bases from V and 1 base from J; bases unmatched to any gene: 9. The CDR3 is 16 residues long. CDR3 amino acids: CASSIWTGMWNTEAFF. In nucleotides, the CDR3 is TGTGCCAGCAGTATATGGACAGGGATGTGGAACACTGAAGCTTTCTTT.

The sample holds a few counts of this clonotype. The chain combines TRBV2 with TRBJ2-7; TRBD1 or TRBD2 may be the D gene (7 bases each). The germline CDR1 and CDR2 sequences are SNHLY and FYNNEI. CDR3 length equals 14 residues. The V and J ends lost 8 bases and 3 bases respectively, with 17 bases between them. As DNA, the CDR3 is TGTGCCAGCCGGGGGGAGACAGGGCTCTACGAGCAGTACTTC. This codes for CASRGETGLYEQYF.

The chain uses TRBV11-1 and TRBJ2-1; 14 bases line up with TRBD2. V gave up 5 bases and J gave up 0 bases; unmatched junction bases: 6. From germline, CDR1 is SGHAT and CDR2 FQDESV (reference sequence). The CDR3 sequence is 18 residues long. CDR3 bases: TGTGCCAGCAGCAAGACTAGCGGGAGGGCCAGCTCCTACAATGAGCAGTTCTTC. Amino acids: CASSKTSGRASSYNEQFF.

The CDR3 DNA reads as TGTGCCAGCAGCTTAGTGAGTCTAGCGGGGGGCTACGAGCAGTACTTC. It is translated as CASSLVSLAGGYEQYF. This rearrangement joins TRBV11-2 to TRBJ2-7, with 11 bases aligning to TRBD2. The V gene end was trimmed by 1 base and the J gene end by 3 bases; junction bases not matched to a gene: 5. The CDR3 has 16 amino acids. The germline gives CDR1 SGHAT, CDR2 FQNNGV. Using reference TRBV11-2 and TRBJ2-7 for the parts outside the CDR3, the full variable domain is EAGVAQSPRYKIIEKRQSVAFWCNPISGHATLYWYQQILGQGPKLLIQFQNNGVVDDSQLPKDRFSAERLKGVDSTLKIQPAKLEDSAVYLCASSLVSLAGGYEQYFGPGTRLTVT.

The V gene is TRBV20-1, the J gene TRBJ2-1, with 8 bases lining up with TRBD2. The CDR3 is 15 amino acids. CDR1 DFQATT and CDR2 SNEGSKA come from the germline V gene (reference sequence). Trimming cost V 4 bases and J 8 bases; bases outside gene matches: 13. CDR3 nucleotides: TGCAGTGCTAACGCTCCACGGGCCGGGGGGGATGAGCAGTTCTTC. Its translation: CSANAPRAGGDEQFF.